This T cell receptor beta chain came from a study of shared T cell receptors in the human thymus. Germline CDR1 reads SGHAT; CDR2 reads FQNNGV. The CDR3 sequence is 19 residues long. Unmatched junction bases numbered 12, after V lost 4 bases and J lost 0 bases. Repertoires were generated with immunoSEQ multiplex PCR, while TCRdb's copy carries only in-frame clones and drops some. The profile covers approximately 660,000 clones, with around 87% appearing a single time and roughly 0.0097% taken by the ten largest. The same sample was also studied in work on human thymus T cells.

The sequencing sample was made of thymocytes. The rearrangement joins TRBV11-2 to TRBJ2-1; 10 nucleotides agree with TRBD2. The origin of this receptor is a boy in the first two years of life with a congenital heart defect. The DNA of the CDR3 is TGTGCCAGCAGCTCTTCCGTAGCGGGAGGCGTGAGCTCCTACAATGAGCAGTTCTTC. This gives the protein CASSSSVAGGVSSYNEQFF.